One and the same sample provided the 23 T cell receptor beta chains below, sequenced in a study of identical twins. TCRdb analysed the 5' RACE reads with MiXCR anew, one entry per CDR3 protein. Here the sample spans under 250,000 distinct CDR3 sequences, 7.5% being singletons. The same sample was also used in a study of yellow fever vaccine responses in identical twins.

Sequenced material: CD8+ T cells sorted from blood. These receptors were collected from a woman aged 18-30 years in good health.

This clonotype was seen only a few times. The rearrangement uses TRBV9 and TRBJ2-1; 9 bases are a match to TRBD2. V lost 3 bases to trimming and J lost 4 bases; unmatched junction nucleotides: 5. CDR1 SGDLS and CDR2 YYNGEE come from the germline V gene. This CDR3 has 15 residues. The CDR3 region has the DNA TGTGCCAGCAGCGCCGGACTAGCGAAATACAATGAGCAGTTCTTC. Translated, it gives CASSAGLAKYNEQFF.

In this sample, this clonotype turned up many times. V usage is TRBV20-1 and J usage is TRBJ2-3; 9 bases map to TRBD1. V gave up 5 bases and J gave up 2 bases; unmatched junction bases: 5. The CDR3 covers 14 residues. CDR1 and CDR2 (germline): DFQATT, SNEGSKA (reference sequence). CDR3 sequence: CSASGQGYTDTQYF. DNA for the CDR3: TGCAGTGCTTCCGGACAGGGGTACACAGATACGCAGTATTTT.

The chain joins TRBV12-3 or TRBV12-4 to TRBJ2-5; perhaps TRBD1 as D (6 bases). CDR3 size: 16 residues. V gave up 6 bases and J gave up 1 base, with 18 bases separating them. The CDR3 DNA sequence: TGTGCCAGCAGCAAGACAGGTCCCCTACCCCAAGAGACCCAGTACTTC. Its translation: CASSKTGPLPQETQYF.

Remarks on this clonotype: This may stem from a read error, because a much larger clone lies one nucleotide away. V and J are TRBV29-1 and TRBJ2-1, with D maybe TRBD1 (6 bases). CDR3 length equals 14 residues. Germline V lookup: CDR1 SQVTM, CDR2 ANQGSEA. CDR3 sequence: CGVPPDRKLNEQFF. CDR3 sequence (DNA): TGCGGCGTTCCCCCTGACAGGAAACTAAATGAGCAGTTCTTC.

This clonotype occurred a few times. The chain uses TRBV11-1 and TRBJ2-1; 8 positions agree with TRBD2. Germline CDR1 reads SGHAT; CDR2 reads FQDESV (reference sequence). Trimming removed 5 bases from V and 3 bases from J; junction bases left unmatched: 15. CDR3 length: 18 amino acids. CDR3 region: CASSPPPRGAGDYNEQFF. DNA for the CDR3: TGTGCCAGCAGCCCTCCACCTAGAGGAGCGGGAGACTACAATGAGCAGTTCTTC.

This clonotype was found a few times. This sequence joins TRBV27 and TRBJ2-2, with 8 bases identical to TRBD2. J lost 6 bases, V lost 4 bases, and 19 bases had no gene match. The germline CDR1 and CDR2 sequences are MNHEY and SMNVEV (reference sequence). This CDR3 region has 19 residues. The CDR3 sequence is CASSYFPPGLDLVSGELFF. The CDR3 DNA follows: TGTGCCAGCAGTTATTTCCCACCGGGACTAGATTTAGTGTCCGGGGAGCTGTTTTTT.

V gene TRBV24-1 combines with J gene TRBJ2-3; 7 bases fit TRBD2. Unmatched junction bases numbered 5, after V lost 0 bases and J lost 0 bases. CDR1 is KGHDR and CDR2 is SFDVKD in the germline V gene. The CDR3 has 17 amino acids. The CDR3 DNA sequence: TGTGCCACCAGTGATTTGCCTAGCGGAACTAGCACAGATACGCAGTATTTT. Protein product: CATSDLPSGTSTDTQYF.

This rearrangement joins TRBV9 to TRBJ2-1, with 11 bases identical to TRBD2. CDR1 is SGDLS, CDR2 YYNGEE, per germline. The V gene end was trimmed by 0 bases and the J gene end by 7 bases; junction bases not matched to a gene: 6. This CDR3 region has 16 residues. The CDR3 is CASSVVGLAGGNEQFF. The DNA for the CDR3 is TGTGCCAGCAGCGTAGTCGGCCTAGCGGGAGGAAATGAGCAGTTCTTC.

This clonotype was seen a handful of times. The rearrangement joins TRBV3-1 to TRBJ2-5, with D hard to call. The CDR3 length is 15 residues. Looked up from germline, CDR1 is LGHDT and CDR2 is YNNKEL (reference sequence). V lost 0 bases to trimming and J lost 11 bases, with 19 bases between them. The chain's CDR3 is CASSQDETAQEMQYF. The CDR3 nucleotides read TGTGCCAGCAGCCAAGATGAAACAGCCCAAGAGATGCAGTACTTC.

This clonotype has ten or more counts. The chain combines TRBV28 with TRBJ2-1, with TRBD2 identical over 7 bases. After removal of 7 bases from V and 2 bases from J, the junction contained 5 bases not matched to a gene. Germline CDR1 reads MDHEN; CDR2 reads SYDVKM. The CDR3 extends over 14 amino acids. In DNA, the CDR3 is TGTGCCAGCAAACTAGCGTCGACCTACAATGAGCAGTTCTTC. It is translated as CASKLASTYNEQFF. Using reference TRBV28 and TRBJ2-1 for the parts outside the CDR3, the full variable domain is DVKVTQSSRYLVKRTGEKVFLECVQDMDHENMFWYRQDPGLGLRLIYFSYDVKMKEKGDIPEGYSVSREKKERFSLILESASTNQTSMYLCASKLASTYNEQFFGPGTRLTVL.

This clonotype was seen many times. This sequence joins TRBV6-2 or TRBV6-3 and TRBJ2-5, with D hard to call. Trimming removed 2 bases from V and 0 bases from J, with 4 bases in between. In germline, CDR1 is MNHEY, CDR2 SVGEGT. The CDR3 has 13 amino acids. This CDR3 reads CASSYGYQETQYF. The DNA of the CDR3 is TGTGCCAGCAGTTACGGGTACCAAGAGACCCAGTACTTC.

At least ten counts were recorded for this clonotype. V usage is TRBV5-1 and J usage is TRBJ2-1, with TRBD2 matching over 10 bases. The CDR3 has 17 amino acids. V was pared by 1 base and J by 0 bases, with 4 bases of the junction left unmatched. CDR1 and CDR2 (germline): SGHRS, YFSETQ. The CDR3 loop reads CASSLYGTSDSYNEQFF. The CDR3 region has the DNA TGCGCCAGCAGCTTGTACGGGACTAGCGACTCCTACAATGAGCAGTTCTTC.

At least ten counts were recorded for this clonotype. The chain uses TRBV4-1 and TRBJ2-2; D not certain. Germline CDR1 is MGHRA and CDR2 is YSYEKL. The V and J ends lost 0 bases and 10 bases respectively, with 12 bases between them. The CDR3 sequence is 14 residues long. CDR3 sequence (DNA): TGCGCCAGCAGCCAAGATAGGCTAGTCGTGGAGCTGTTTTTT. It codes for CASSQDRLVVELFF.

The chain employs TRBV6-1 and TRBJ2-1; D perhaps matches TRBD2 (7 bases). The V gene's germline CDR1 is MNHNS and CDR2 SASEGT. The germline V and J ends were trimmed by 1 base and 5 bases, with 21 bases remaining between them. The CDR3 runs to 18 residues. Here the CDR3 reads CASSEVPGGGSGDNEQFF. The CDR3 DNA is TGTGCCAGCAGTGAAGTTCCGGGGGGCGGGAGCGGGGACAATGAGCAGTTCTTC.

This clonotype was counted between two and nine times. This chain links TRBV6-2 or TRBV6-3 with TRBJ2-1; 12 bases align to TRBD2. The germline V gene has CDR1 MNHEY and CDR2 SVGEGT. This CDR3 has 18 amino acids. The ends lost 2 bases at V and 7 bases at J; junction bases unmatched: 12. CDR3 loop: CASSYRSTSGSAGNEQFF. The CDR3 coding sequence is TGTGCCAGCAGTTACAGGTCGACTAGCGGGAGTGCAGGGAATGAGCAGTTCTTC.

This clonotype was recorded at least ten times. This chain uses TRBV7-2 with TRBJ2-7, with D unclear. V was clipped by 3 bases and J by 4 bases, with 16 bases between them. This CDR3 has 15 amino acids. Germline V gene lookup returns CDR1 SGHTA and CDR2 FQGNSA. CDR3 coding DNA: TGTGCCAGCAGCTTCGACATTATGGACCCTTACGAGCAGTACTTC. This encodes CASSFDIMDPYEQYF.

This chain uses TRBV20-1 with TRBJ1-2; 7 bases are shared with TRBD1. V shed 6 bases, J shed 2 bases, and the junction held 9 bases outside the gene matches. Germline lookup yields CDR1 DFQATT and CDR2 SNEGSKA (reference sequence). The length of the CDR3 is 14 residues. The CDR3 region is CSAPLEGANYGYTF. The CDR3 coding sequence is TGCAGTGCCCCCCTTGAGGGGGCGAACTATGGCTACACCTTC.

This clonotype was counted at least ten times. The V and J genes are TRBV27 and TRBJ2-3; D is unclear. V was cut by 3 bases and J by 3 bases, with 7 bases left in between. Germline assignment: CDR1 MNHEY and CDR2 SMNVEV (reference sequence). The CDR3 contains 13 residues. The CDR3 bases are TGTGCCAGCAGTTTGGGGTGGACAGATACGCAGTATTTT. It translates to CASSLGWTDTQYF.

The chain uses TRBV4-1 and TRBJ2-5; D is possibly TRBD2 (6 bases). Per the germline V gene, CDR1 is MGHRA and CDR2 is YSYEKL. The CDR3 length is 17 residues. V was trimmed by 0 bases and J by 5 bases, leaving 19 bases between them. The CDR3 protein is CASSQDRLRGAWETQYF. CDR3 DNA: TGCGCCAGCAGCCAAGACCGCCTTCGCGGGGCCTGGGAGACCCAGTACTTC.

This clonotype appeared many times. V is TRBV20-1 and J is TRBJ2-1, with 11 nucleotides matching TRBD1. Looked up from germline, CDR1 is DFQATT and CDR2 is SNEGSKA (reference sequence). V dropped 6 bases and J dropped 2; count of bases not matched to a gene: 3. CDR3 size: 14 residues. CDR3 coding DNA: TGCAGTGCGCCGGGACAGGGGGCCTACAATGAGCAGTTCTTC. This sequence encodes CSAPGQGAYNEQFF.

This clonotype was found many times. Here the CDR3 DNA reads TGTGCCAGCAGCTTGGCGACAGATTTCTCTAGCACAGATACGCAGTATTTT. Protein: CASSLATDFSSTDTQYF. The chain uses TRBV7-8 and TRBJ2-3, with a weak D call TRBD1 (5 bases). V was cut by 3 bases and J by 0 bases, with 16 bases left in between. The CDR3 totals 17 residues. The germline V gene encodes CDR1 SGHVS and CDR2 FQNEAQ.

The rearrangement uses TRBV15 and TRBJ2-4; D is uncertain. This CDR3 has 14 amino acids. The germline V gene has CDR1 LNHNV and CDR2 YYDKDF (reference sequence). Trimming stripped 4 bases from V and 1 base from J, with 8 bases between. CDR3 coding DNA: TGTGCCACCAGCACTGTGGAGGCCAAAAACATTCAGTACTTC. As protein: CATSTVEAKNIQYF.

This sequence joins TRBV28 and TRBJ2-7; TRBD2 matches 10 bases. CDR3 length: 14 amino acids. Germline V gene sequence: CDR1 MDHEN, CDR2 SYDVKM. V lost 4 bases and J lost 7; bases outside the gene matches: 7. The CDR3 region has the DNA TGTGCCAGCAGTTGGGGACTAGCGAGGGGAGAGCAGTACTTC. Translated: CASSWGLARGEQYF.